Sequencing of this T cell receptor (beta chain) was carried out in a study of blood T cell repertoires in COVID-19. Looking at the study overall: There were acute and convalescent COVID-19 samples, and they came from the United States, Italy and Spain. T cells, B-cell-depleted T cells, or PBMCs provided the cDNA or gDNA that served as material.

Patients in Seattle were enrolled during active infection, then followed longitudinally. This CDR3 contains 16 residues. Germline CDR1 MNHNS, CDR2 SASEGT. Of note for this clone: One end of the junction varies from germline; a read error may be responsible.

In the authors' methods: Reference gene primer amplification in the assay estimated nucleated cell counts. TCRdb's table, derived via immunoSEQ multiplex PCR, lists solely in-frame clones and lacks some. V, J and clone size derive from that table, while D and trimming were established from the DNA sequence. The sample has 150,000 to 200,000 clones, around nine tenths seen once; the top ten hold about a tenth. The chain joins TRBV6-1 to TRBJ1-2, with 9 positions matching TRBD1. The sample was peripheral blood. The receptor was isolated from a woman in her seventies with COVID-19, enrolled during active disease. The CDR3 region has the DNA TGTGCCAGCACTGAAGACCCGGGACAGGGTACCCATGGCTACACCTTC. Translating it yields CASTEDPGQGTHGYTF.